The rows below give T cell receptor beta chains drawn from one sample of a study of T cells expressing NK-cell markers. Each CDR3 protein gets one entry in TCRdb, which reprocessed the 5' RACE reads and gives no DNA. The sample's table shows about 150,000 distinct CDR3 sequences. The sample taken for sequencing was blood T cells: a sorted CD56 or NKG2C T cell subset, CD4+ or CD8+ T cells, or bulk PBMC T cells (not recorded which). These receptors all stem from a woman aged 50 to 60 in good health. The CDR3 runs from the conserved cysteine through the conserved F or W.

V	J	CDR3
TRBV24-1	TRBJ2-5	CATSDLQETQYF
TRBV29-1	TRBJ1-1	CSVVRWGRKNTEAFF
TRBV2	TRBJ2-5	CASSEAGTDQETQYF
TRBV20-1	TRBJ2-1	CSAREDRSYNEQFF
TRBV27	TRBJ2-1	CASSSNPLNEQFF
TRBV7-9	TRBJ2-1	CASSSTLLAYNEQFF
TRBV6-5	TRBJ2-3	CASGRGFSTDTQYF
TRBV5-6	TRBJ2-3	CASILEVTKETDTQYF
TRBV12-3/TRBV12-4	TRBJ2-1	CASSSGTSGRSDRNNEQFF
TRBV20-1	TRBJ2-7	CSARASGTYEQYF
TRBV7-9	TRBJ1-2	CATEKVPRVYGYTF
TRBV5-1	TRBJ2-1	CASSLKSGHYGNEQFF
TRBV7-9	TRBJ1-4	CASSFSDNTGEKLFF
TRBV14	TRBJ2-7	CASSQEKDRRSYEQYF
TRBV24-1	TRBJ2-3	CATSDLQRLTDTQYF
TRBV6-4	TRBJ2-2	CASSDSTGDVGELFF
TRBV7-2	TRBJ2-4	CASSLPGGNIQYF
TRBV6-5	TRBJ2-2	CASSYNTGTGELFF
TRBV6-5	TRBJ2-6	CASAGANVLTF
TRBV27	TRBJ2-5	CATKADLGTSGPFGTQYF
TRBV10-1	TRBJ2-2	CASSEIGGGELFF
TRBV5-1	TRBJ1-3	CASSPDRGTGNTIYF
TRBV20-1	TRBJ2-6	CSARVRSYSGANVLTF
TRBV5-1	TRBJ2-3	CASSFWPSGSLNTDTQYF
TRBV20-1	TRBJ1-2	CSAPLGGYGYTF